These T cell receptor beta chains were read from a single sample in a study of response to subunit inactivated influenza vaccine. Each CDR3 protein gets one entry after TCRdb re-called the RT-PCR reads with MiXCR. Seen here are roughly 620,000 distinct CDR3 sequences, roughly 12% observed once, and the top ten hold approximately 10%. This same sample was also taken into another study, of T cells expressing NK-cell markers.

The specimen was PBMCs from blood, collected on the day of vaccination. These receptors were obtained from a man aged 50-59 years who received an inactivated influenza vaccine. Both conserved end residues are part of each CDR3. The order of the fields is clone size, D gene, J gene, V gene, CDR3 DNA, CDR3 protein. A D gene is named only where the DNA matches it firmly. The size of a clone is reported for some rows only, either as once, few or many, or as a class for expanded clones.

.	TRBD1	TRBJ2-7	TRBV6-1	TGTGCCAGCAGGGCGGGACAGGGGAGTCTCTACGAGCAGTACTTC	CASRAGQGSLYEQYF
few	.	TRBJ1-1	TRBV12-3/TRBV12-4	TGTGCCAGCAGTTTAACAAGGTCTGAAGCTTTCTTT	CASSLTRSEAFF
few	.	TRBJ2-7	TRBV28	TGCGCTTCGGTGAGGGGCGTTTCCTACGAGCAGTACTTC	CASVRGVSYEQYF
.	TRBD1	TRBJ2-1	TRBV20-1	TGCAGTGCAAAAACAGGGGTTGAGCAGTTCTTC	CSAKTGVEQFF
many	.	TRBJ2-1	TRBV29-1	TGCAGCGTTGAAGCGGGTATATCCTACAATGAGCAGTTCTTC	CSVEAGISYNEQFF
few	.	TRBJ1-1	TRBV3-1	TGTGCCAGCGCCCGGGGCCCTGACACTGAAGCTTTCTTT	CASARGPDTEAFF
.	.	TRBJ2-7	TRBV2	TGTGCCAGCAGGAGAACACCGAAAGCCTCCTACGAGCAGTACTTC	CASRRTPKASYEQYF
few	.	TRBJ2-7	TRBV20-1	TGCAGTGCTAGAGATGGTAGCCGAGCCTACGAGCAGTACTTC	CSARDGSRAYEQYF
.	.	TRBJ2-7	TRBV7-9	TGTGCCAGCAGCTTAATCCATGGGACCGAGGGCTACGAGCAGTACTTC	CASSLIHGTEGYEQYF
many	.	TRBJ2-7	TRBV3-1	TGTGCCAGCAGTCGGGACGGCTCCTACGAGCAGTACTTC	CASSRDGSYEQYF
.	.	TRBJ2-3	TRBV20-1	TGCAGTGCTGACGACCGGACTAGAGGGGGAGATACGCAGTATTTT	CSADDRTRGGDTQYF
few	TRBD2	TRBJ2-5	TRBV20-1	TGCAGTGCTCCCGGGACTAGCGGGGTTATGGGGACCCAGTACTTC	CSAPGTSGVMGTQYF
many	.	TRBJ2-5	TRBV5-1	TGTGCCAGCAGCTTAGACCGGGAGACCCAGTACTTC	CASSLDRETQYF
many	.	TRBJ2-1	TRBV5-6	TGTGCCAGCAGCTTGAGGGGTCAACGAGGCAATGAGCAGTTCTTC	CASSLRGQRGNEQFF
.	.	TRBJ2-5	TRBV5-6	TGTGCCGGCAGCTTCGGGGAGCAAGAAGAGACCCAGTACTTC	CAGSFGEQEETQYF
few	.	TRBJ2-2	TRBV9	TGTGCCAGCAGCGTAGGTTCCGGGGAGCTGTTTTTT	CASSVGSGELFF
few	.	TRBJ2-2	TRBV28	TGTGCCAGCAGTTTATTGACAGTGGCGAACACCGGGGAGCTGTTTTTT	CASSLLTVANTGELFF
many	.	TRBJ1-4	TRBV11-2	TGTGCCAGCAGCTTTGTTCAGTCTAATGAAAAACTGTTTTTT	CASSFVQSNEKLFF
.	.	TRBJ2-3	TRBV29-1	TGCAGCGTTGAAGATCTTTGGGGGGCCGGGTCAGATACGCAGTATTTT	CSVEDLWGAGSDTQYF
many	.	TRBJ2-2	TRBV9	TGTGCCAGCAGTCAGACGGGGGTAACCACCGGGGAGCTGTTTTTT	CASSQTGVTTGELFF
few	TRBD2	TRBJ2-1	TRBV28	TGTGCCAGCAGTTTCCCCCTAGGACTAGCGGGATTTCACTCCTACAATGAGCAGTTCTTC	CASSFPLGLAGFHSYNEQFF
few	.	TRBJ1-1	TRBV10-2	TGCGCCAGCAGTGGTCCAAACGCTGAAGCTTTCTTT	CASSGPNAEAFF
.	.	TRBJ2-2	TRBV20-1	TGCAGTGCTAAGGCCTCTTTTAGCGGACCCGGGGAGCTGTTTTTT	CSAKASFSGPGELFF
.	.	TRBJ2-7	TRBV6-1	TGTGCCAGCAGCCCTGTCTTTAAGGGCTACGAGCTGTACTTC	CASSPVFKGYELYF
.	TRBD1	TRBJ2-1	TRBV10-3	TGTGCCATCAGTGGGGACAGGGGAGAGTTCTTC	CAISGDRGEFF
many	.	TRBJ1-2	TRBV9	TGTGCCAGCAGCGGGGGGGACGGGGAGCGCTATGGCTACACCTTC	CASSGGDGERYGYTF
.	TRBD2	TRBJ2-3	TRBV12-3/TRBV12-4	TGTGCCAGCAGCCCTTGGACTAGCGGGGGGTATAGCACAGATACGCAGTATTTT	CASSPWTSGGYSTDTQYF
many	.	TRBJ2-5	TRBV5-1	TGCGCCAGCAGCGAGACGAGGGGGACGCAAGAGACCCAGTACTTC	CASSETRGTQETQYF
.	TRBD1	TRBJ2-7	TRBV29-1	TGCAGCGTTGAGACAGGGGTGTACGAGCAGTACTTC	CSVETGVYEQYF
.	.	TRBJ1-1	TRBV20-1	TGCAGTGCTAACTTCCGAGGAACAGCGAACACTGAAGCTTTCTTT	CSANFRGTANTEAFF